This T cell receptor (beta chain) derives from a study of regulatory T cells in long-lasting Graves disease. General observations from the study: Exclusively peripheral blood, rather than thyroid tissue, was studied.

Arm-PCR of CDR3 regions with iRepertoire HTBI primers generated TCR beta libraries. TCRdb re-called the multiplex PCR reads with MiXCR, one entry per CDR3 protein. The table records 360,000 or so distinct CDR3 sequences, over 9.5% of them present only once. This clonotype has at least ten counts. Its antigen is unknown. Trimming removed 0 bases from V and 9 bases from J, with 15 bases in between. The CDR3 totals 15 residues. Per germline, CDR1 KGHSH and CDR2 LQKENI. The time point here: newly diagnosed GD, antithyroid drugs for less than 3 months. After RNA was extracted from PBMCs, the TCR library was made from it. These data were also reused for a study on T cells in Graves' hyperthyroidism and ophthalmopathy. In that study: Among clonotypes expanded in thyroid above 0.001, most were also found in blood.

The receptor's source is a young woman with Graves disease. J is TRBJ2-1 and V is TRBV18; D is ambiguous. Sequencing was performed on peripheral blood mononuclear cells (PBMCs), taken at new diagnosis, from a patient treated with antithyroid drugs. DNA of the CDR3: TGTGCCAGCTCACCACCCGTATGGGTTTTGGGTGAGCAGTTCTTC. This translates into CASSPPVWVLGEQFF.